A selection of T cell receptor beta chains follows, all from one sample in a study of Ad26.COV2.S vaccination and SARS-CoV-2 variants. Some clones are missing from TCRdb's copy, which holds only in-frame ones; the method was immunoSEQ multiplex PCR. Of roughly 680,000 clones listed, 70% to 90% are singletons. This material consisted of peripheral blood, taken in a trial of Ad26.COV2.S vaccine versus placebo. These receptors were obtained from a person between 18 and 65 years old who received the Ad26.COV2.S COVID-19 vaccine or a placebo. Both conserved end residues are part of each CDR3. A D gene is named only where the DNA matches it firmly. A clone size is listed for some rows: how often the clone was seen (once, few, many), or a class if it is expanded.

V	size	length	D	J	DNA	CDR3
TRBV3-1/TRBV3-2	few	16	TRBD2	TRBJ2-2	TGTGCCAGCAGCCAATTTAGCGGGATGAACACCGGGGAGCTGTTTTTT	CASSQFSGMNTGELFF
TRBV5-4	once	12	NA	TRBJ1-1	TGTGCCAGCAGCTTAGTGAACACTGAAGCTTTCTTT	CASSLVNTEAFF
TRBV18	NA	13	NA	TRBJ1-3	TGTGCCAGCTCACGGAATCCATGGGACACCATATATTTT	CASSRNPWDTIYF
TRBV19	NA	13	TRBD1	TRBJ2-7	TGTGCCAGTAGTTTGAGGGACAGCCACGAGCAGTACTTC	CASSLRDSHEQYF
TRBV2	NA	11	NA	TRBJ2-1	TGTGCCAGCAAGAGGGAACGAGAGCAGTTCTTC	CASKREREQFF
TRBV7-9	NA	14	NA	TRBJ1-3	TGTGCCAGCAGGATGGGGTCCTCTGGAAACACCATATATTTT	CASRMGSSGNTIYF
TRBV11-3	NA	13	NA	TRBJ2-5	TGTGCCAGCAGCTTAGAGGAGGCAGGGACCCAGTACTTC	CASSLEEAGTQYF
TRBV3-1/TRBV3-2	NA	15	NA	TRBJ2-5	TGTGCCAGCAGCTCAAGGGGAAACGAAGCAGAGACCCAGTACTTC	CASSSRGNEAETQYF
TRBV11-1	NA	16	TRBD2	TRBJ2-1	TGTGCCAGCAGCCCCTCTAGCGGGAGGGGCTACAATGAGCAGTTCTTC	CASSPSSGRGYNEQFF
TRBV7-2	NA	14	NA	TRBJ1-2	TGTGCCAGCAGCTTAGATATGGGTTTCTATGGCTACACCTTC	CASSLDMGFYGYTF
TRBV3-1/TRBV3-2	NA	12	NA	TRBJ1-3	TGTGCCAGCAGCCAAGGGCCCAACACCATATATTTT	CASSQGPNTIYF
TRBV18	NA	16	TRBD1	TRBJ1-5	TGTGCCAGCTCGCTTCCGGGACAGGGAAGGGATCAGCCCCAGCATTTT	CASSLPGQGRDQPQHF
TRBV6-5	NA	15	NA	TRBJ1-1	TGTGCCAGCAGTCGGGGGCGGGTCGGCGCCACTGAAGCTTTCTTT	CASSRGRVGATEAFF
TRBV6-5	NA	15	NA	TRBJ1-1	TGTGCCAGCAGTTTAAGTGGCAGGGGTTTCGGTGAAGCTTTCTTT	CASSLSGRGFGEAFF
TRBV19	NA	13	TRBD1	TRBJ2-5	TGTGCCAGTAAACTACAGGGGTCAGAGACCCAGTACTTC	CASKLQGSETQYF
TRBV30	many	14	TRBD1	TRBJ1-5	TGTGCCTGGAGCCGGACAGGGAGGTGGCAGCCCCAGCATTTT	CAWSRTGRWQPQHF
TRBV24-1	NA	13	NA	TRBJ2-1	TGTGCCACCTCGGGGAGTTCCTACAATGAGCAGTTCTTC	CATSGSSYNEQFF
TRBV6-4	NA	15	TRBD1	TRBJ2-2	TGTGCCAGCAGTGTAGACAGGGGGCTTGACGGGGAGCTGTTTTTT	CASSVDRGLDGELFF
TRBV5-1	NA	16	TRBD1	TRBJ2-1	TGCGCCAGCAGCTTGGCGGGACAGGGGCTCTACAATGAGCAGTTCTTC	CASSLAGQGLYNEQFF
TRBV13	NA	13	NA	TRBJ2-5	TGTGCCAGCAGCTTTGAAAGTCAAGAGACCCAGTACTTC	CASSFESQETQYF
TRBV27	once	13	NA	TRBJ2-1	TGTGCCACGAGACTAGACCCCAACAATGAGCAGTTCTTC	CATRLDPNNEQFF
TRBV16	NA	15	TRBD1	TRBJ2-5	TGTGCCAGCAGCCAATTGGGACAGGGACCGGAGACCCAGTACTTC	CASSQLGQGPETQYF
TRBV10-3	NA	16	TRBD2	TRBJ2-3	TGTGCCATCAGCGGGACTAGCGGGAGTACCACAGATACGCAGTATTTT	CAISGTSGSTTDTQYF
TRBV19	NA	15	TRBD2	TRBJ2-1	TGTGCCAGTAGTACCGGAGCGGGAACGTACAATGAGCAGTTCTTC	CASSTGAGTYNEQFF
TRBV19	NA	15	NA	TRBJ2-4	TGTGCCAGTAGAATAACAGGGTACGCCAAAAACATTCAGTACTTC	CASRITGYAKNIQYF
TRBV7-2	NA	14	NA	TRBJ2-5	TGTGCCAGCAGCTTTCACTCGCGGCAAGAGACCCAGTACTTC	CASSFHSRQETQYF
TRBV2	NA	17	NA	TRBJ1-1	TGTGCCAGCAGACGGGAACTAAGGAACCTGCCGAACACTGAAGCTTTCTTT	CASRRELRNLPNTEAFF
TRBV24-1	NA	12	NA	TRBJ1-2	TGTGCCACCAGTGATCCAGGGCTCGGCTACACCTTC	CATSDPGLGYTF